The clone carrying this T cell receptor beta chain was counted only a few times. Its antigen is currently unknown. This entry comes from a study of spatial heterogeneity in lung cancer. Background on the study: The cohort: 70 to 85 early-stage, untreated non-small cell lung cancer patients. TCR and UMI combinations that were unique each appeared, on average, more than ten times in raw reads.

In TCRdb, the 5' RACE reads were re-called with MiXCR into one record per CDR3 protein. The sample lists roughly 120,000 distinct CDR3 sequences, about 12% occurring once. The CDR3 is 15 amino acids. V lost 0 bases to trimming and J lost 4 bases, with 11 bases between them. Germline CDR1 and CDR2: SGHDT and YYEEEE. Documented time point: blood at routine non-recurrence follow-up after resection. Unsorted tumor, nontumor lung tissue or cryopreserved PBMC supplied the whole RNA. Study findings and constraints: Whereas they appeared in blood less at follow-up, ubiquitous expanded tumor TCRs appeared there more at resection.

The chain carries TRBV5-6 and TRBJ2-1; no clear D. The TCR comes from a male donor with early-stage non-small cell lung cancer. This specimen consisted of PBMCs, obtained at follow-up. The CDR3 region has the DNA TGTGCCAGCAGCTTGGTTATAGCCCGATACAATGAGCAGTTCTTC. Encoded protein: CASSLVIARYNEQFF.